Listed below are T cell receptor beta chains from one sample, sequenced in a study of cytomegalovirus exposure and HLA in healthy donors. Libraries were prepared by immunoSEQ multiplex PCR; TCRdb keeps only in-frame clonotypes and omits some of them. The sample has about 150,000 clones, nearly 70% seen once. The sample comprised PBMCs. These TCRs come from a man aged 25 to 45 in good health and CMV-seropositive. Each CDR3 is given with its conserved first and last residue. Fields, in order: J gene, clone size, V gene, D gene, CDR3 DNA, CDR3 protein. D genes are given only for firm matches. Size is omitted from some rows. Given values are once, few, many or a class for expanded clones.

TRBJ1-2	once	TRBV27	-	TGTGCCAGCGGATTATATCCATATGGCTACACCTTC	CASGLYPYGYTF
TRBJ1-5	-	TRBV6-6	-	TGTGCCAGCAGTGTAGGGGGGGATCAGCCCCAGCATTTT	CASSVGGDQPQHF
TRBJ1-2	few	TRBV9	TRBD1	TGTGCCAGCAGCGGGACAGGGGCGGGCTATGGCTACACCTTC	CASSGTGAGYGYTF
TRBJ1-2	few	TRBV6-1	TRBD1	TGTGCCAGCAGTGAACAGGGGGCACCTAACTATGGCTACACCTTC	CASSEQGAPNYGYTF
TRBJ1-1	once	TRBV6-1	-	TGTGCCAGCCTTAGCAGGGTAAATGTGAACACTGAAGCTTTCTTT	CASLSRVNVNTEAFF
TRBJ1-1	-	TRBV6-1	-	TGTGCCAGCAACCTCCTAGGGGCAACTGAAGCTTTCTTT	CASNLLGATEAFF
TRBJ2-7	-	TRBV7-3	-	TGTGCCAGCAGCTTAAACCCAGCGGCCGACCTTCCTCCAGACTTC	CASSLNPAADLPPDF
TRBJ2-3	few	TRBV9	TRBD1	TGTGCCAGCAGTCTTATTCCCGGACAGGGCACAGATACGCAGTATTTT	CASSLIPGQGTDTQYF
TRBJ2-5	few	TRBV2	TRBD1	TGTGCCAGCAGTAGGGGGCCCCAAGAGACCCAGTACTTC	CASSRGPQETQYF
TRBJ1-1	-	TRBV27	-	TGTGCCAGCAGTTTACGGTTTCCCAGGGTGTATGCTTTCTTT	CASSLRFPRVYAFF
TRBJ1-2	-	TRBV18	-	TGTGCCAGCTCTCAATCCTTAGGACCGGGGGTATATGGCTACACCTTC	CASSQSLGPGVYGYTF
TRBJ2-2	-	TRBV7-7	TRBD2	TGTGCTAGCAGCCCTGGGGGGGTCGGGGAGCTGTTTTTT	CASSPGGVGELFF
TRBJ1-2	-	TRBV6-5	TRBD1	TGTGCCAGCAGCGTCGGGACAGGGGACGGCTACACCTTC	CASSVGTGDGYTF
TRBJ1-1	once	TRBV6-1	-	TGTGCCTCATCGGAGGAGAACACTGAAGCTTTCTTT	CASSEENTEAFF
TRBJ2-3	-	TRBV5-1	TRBD1	TGCGCCAGCAGCTTGAGTGGGACAGGGTATCAGGACGGCACAGATACGCAGTATTTT	CASSLSGTGYQDGTDTQYF
TRBJ2-2	-	TRBV5-1	TRBD2	TGCGCCAGCAGCTTGGCTTCAGCGGGAGCGGCGAACACCGGGGAGCTGTTTTTT	CASSLASAGAANTGELFF
TRBJ1-1	-	TRBV7-9	-	TGTTCCAGCAGCTCAGGGCAGGGAAACACTGAAGCTTTCTTT	CSSSSGQGNTEAFF
TRBJ2-6	-	TRBV28	-	TGTGCCAGCCCTAGACGGCGCTCTGGGGCCAACGTCCTGACTTTC	CASPRRRSGANVLTF
TRBJ2-7	-	TRBV19	TRBD2	TGTGCCAGTTCCCCCGGCGGGGGGGCATCCTACGAGCAGTACTTC	CASSPGGGASYEQYF
TRBJ2-7	-	TRBV16	-	TGTGCCAGCAGCCACGCCGGGACTCTCTCCTACGAGCAGTACTTC	CASSHAGTLSYEQYF
TRBJ1-5	-	TRBV5-6	-	TGTGCCAGCAGCCGAGGACAGATCAATCAGCCCCAGCATTTT	CASSRGQINQPQHF
TRBJ2-5	-	TRBV5-1	-	TGCGCCAGCAGCTTGGGAGGGCGGAATCAAGAGACCCAGTACTTC	CASSLGGRNQETQYF
TRBJ1-5	-	TRBV6-5	-	TGTGCCAGCAGTTACGGGCCAGTTAGCAATCAGCCCCAGCATTTT	CASSYGPVSNQPQHF
TRBJ2-7	few	TRBV30	TRBD1	TGTGCCTGGAGTGTCCCGGGACAGGGAAGCGGTTTTGGGTACGAGCAGTACTTC	CAWSVPGQGSGFGYEQYF
TRBJ1-4	-	TRBV5-6	-	TGTGCCAGCAACAGTCTTTATAATGAAAAACTGTTTTTT	CASNSLYNEKLFF
TRBJ2-3	-	TRBV7-3	TRBD2	TGTGCCAGCAGCTCCTGGGGCGGGAGTTCAGATACGCAGTATTTT	CASSSWGGSSDTQYF
TRBJ2-7	-	TRBV4-1	TRBD1	TGCGCCAGCAGCCAACCCGGACAGGCTATCACCTACGAGCAGTACTTC	CASSQPGQAITYEQYF
TRBJ2-7	-	TRBV6-1	TRBD1	TGTGCCAGCAGTGATGGGCTAGGGGGCAGGGGAAGCTACGAGCAGTACTTC	CASSDGLGGRGSYEQYF
TRBJ2-7	-	TRBV10-2	TRBD2	TGCGCCAGCAGTTTAACGGCTGGACTAGCGGGAGTCTCCCTCTCCTACGAGCAGTACTTC	CASSLTAGLAGVSLSYEQYF
TRBJ2-1	-	TRBV5-1	TRBD1	TGCGCCAGCAGCTTTGGGACAGGGGGAAATGAGCAGTTCTTC	CASSFGTGGNEQFF
TRBJ1-1	few	TRBV10-3	-	TGTGCCGCTCATCAGGCGCTCTCCACTGAAGCTTTCTTT	CAAHQALSTEAFF
TRBJ2-3	-	TRBV27	TRBD1	TGTGCCAGCAGAGGGACAGGGACAGATACGCAGTATTTT	CASRGTGTDTQYF
TRBJ2-1	-	TRBV21-1	-	TGTGCCAGCAGCAAAGTCCCCATCAGGGCCCAGAGCTCCTACAATGAGCAGTTCTTC	CASSKVPIRAQSSYNEQFF
TRBJ2-3	-	TRBV11-3	-	TGTGCCAGCAGCCCACCGGCGATGCGGGGTACGCAGTATTTT	CASSPPAMRGTQYF
TRBJ1-4	-	TRBV2	-	TGTGCCAGCAGTGGACAGTTTAATGAAAAACTGTTTTTT	CASSGQFNEKLFF
TRBJ2-1	-	TRBV7-9	TRBD1	TGTGCCAGCAGCCCCCGGGACAGGGGGGAAAATGAGCAGTTCTTC	CASSPRDRGENEQFF
TRBJ1-5	-	TRBV6-5	-	TGTGCCAGCAGTTACTCGAGTGAAGATCAGCCCCAGCATTTT	CASSYSSEDQPQHF